Below are 11 T cell receptor beta chains sequenced from a single sample in a study of T-cell memory formation after mild COVID-19. One entry per CDR3 protein results from TCRdb running MiXCR on the 5' RACE reads. The sample consists of hundreds of thousands of distinct CDR3 sequences, about 20% of them appearing once. Specimen: PBMCs or a T cell subset sorted from them (not recorded which). These receptor sequences come from a man younger than 35 who had mild COVID-19 (a few samples of this study predate the infection). Cell type and time point are not known.

This sequence joins TRBV12-5 and TRBJ2-1; D call uncertain. Between the trimmed V and J ends, which lost 1 base and 8 bases, there was a span of 12 bases. The CDR3 contains 14 residues. Germline V gives CDR1 LGHNT, CDR2 FRNRAP. CDR3 residues: CASGLGPGFDEQFF. CDR3 DNA sequence: TGTGCTAGTGGTTTGGGGCCAGGTTTCGATGAGCAGTTCTTC.

The chain carries TRBV7-3 and TRBJ2-1, with D tentatively TRBD1 (5 bases). Germline lookup yields CDR1 SGHTA and CDR2 FQGTGA. V was trimmed by 4 bases and J by 6 bases, leaving 10 bases between them. This CDR3 has 13 residues. The CDR3 bases are TGTGCCAGCAGCTCGGACATAAGCAATGAGCAGTTCTTC. This gives the protein CASSSDISNEQFF.

The chain couples TRBV2 to TRBJ1-2, with 9 positions matching TRBD1. There are 15 residues in the CDR3. With V trimmed by 8 bases and J by 3 bases, 10 bases remained unmatched. CDR1 SNHLY and CDR2 FYNNEI come from the germline V gene. The CDR3 loop reads CASRSPGTGHYGYTF. CDR3 DNA sequence: TGTGCCAGCCGAAGCCCAGGGACAGGGCACTATGGCTACACCTTC.

This clonotype was seen a few times. The chain has TRBV5-1 and TRBJ2-6, with 8 bases aligning to TRBD2. This CDR3 has 17 residues. J gave up 4 bases and V 4 bases, and 10 bases lay outside the gene matches. Germline loops: CDR1 SGHRS, CDR2 YFSETQ. CDR3 sequence reads: CASSRETSAYGANVLTF. DNA for the CDR3: TGCGCCAGCAGCCGGGAGACTAGCGCTTACGGGGCCAACGTCCTGACTTTC.

This clonotype was observed a few times. This sequence joins TRBV20-1 and TRBJ1-2; D not certain. Between the trimmed V and J ends, which lost 0 bases and 9 bases, there was a span of 14 bases. Germline V gene lookup returns CDR1 DFQATT and CDR2 SNEGSKA (reference sequence). CDR3 length equals 13 residues. The CDR3 here is CSARDLDGLSYTF. CDR3 nucleotides: TGCAGTGCTAGAGATTTGGACGGCTTGAGCTACACCTTC.

The chain is built from TRBV6-5 and TRBJ1-2, with 9 bases lining up with TRBD1. After removal of 7 bases from V and 2 bases from J, the junction contained 5 bases not matched to a gene. The CDR3 consists of 14 residues. The germline V gene encodes CDR1 MNHEY and CDR2 SVGAGI. Written as DNA, the CDR3 is TGTGCCAGCACCCCACAGGGGGCGAACTATGGCTACACCTTC. It encodes CASTPQGANYGYTF.

The J gene is TRBJ1-2, the V gene TRBV5-1; D may be TRBD1 (6 bases). Trimming took 0 bases from V and 4 from J, leaving 13 bases between them. The germline V gene encodes CDR1 SGHRS and CDR2 YFSETQ. The CDR3 covers 15 residues. DNA of the CDR3: TGCGCCAGCAGCTTGGAGGGGGGGCGTAGCTATGGCTACACCTTC. Encoded protein: CASSLEGGRSYGYTF. The full variable domain, its missing parts supplied by reference TRBV5-1 and TRBJ1-2, is KAGVTQTPRYLIKTRGQQVTLSCSPISGHRSVSWYQQTPGQGLQFLFEYFSETQRNKGNFPGRFSGRQFSNSRSEMNVSTLELGDSALYLCASSLEGGRSYGYTFGSGTRLTVV.

In its sample, this clonotype was seen a few times. V gene TRBV6-5 combines with J gene TRBJ2-5; D gene uncertain. Germline assignment: CDR1 MNHEY and CDR2 SVGAGI. The CDR3 covers 13 residues. With 2 bases removed from V and 4 bases from J, the gap between germline ends came to 8 bases. The CDR3 sequence: CASSYRSAETQYF. In DNA form, the CDR3 reads TGTGCCAGCAGTTACCGGAGTGCAGAGACCCAGTACTTC.

The chain links TRBV7-8 to TRBJ1-4; D is unresolved. Germline V gene sequence: CDR1 SGHVS, CDR2 FQNEAQ. This CDR3 is 21 amino acids long. Trimming removed 1 base at V and 3 bases at J, with 27 bases between. The chain's CDR3 is CASSLGGRGRNHPGANEKLFF. DNA of the CDR3: TGTGCCAGCAGCTTAGGCGGGCGCGGGAGGAACCACCCCGGGGCTAATGAAAAACTGTTTTTT.

The rearrangement uses TRBV5-4 and TRBJ2-3; no reliable D call. This CDR3 region has 14 residues. V lost 0 bases and J 3 bases, leaving 8 bases between the germline ends. The germline CDR1 and CDR2 sequences are SGHNT and YYREEE (reference sequence). The CDR3 region is CASSLEGETDTQYF. CDR3 nucleotide sequence: TGTGCCAGCAGCTTGGAGGGCGAGACAGATACGCAGTATTTT.

The genes are TRBV9 and TRBJ2-6, with 8 bases identical to TRBD1. V lost 7 bases to trimming and J lost 2 bases; unmatched junction nucleotides: 5. Germline loops: CDR1 SGDLS, CDR2 YYNGEE. CDR3 length: 15 amino acids. The CDR3 protein is CASGQGSPGANVLTF. For the CDR3, the DNA is TGTGCCAGCGGACAGGGTTCACCTGGGGCCAACGTCCTGACTTTC.